Below are 18 T cell receptor beta chains sequenced from a single sample in a study of a mutant IDH1 vaccine in newly diagnosed glioma. Antigen specificity for these receptors is unknown. Produced via immunoSEQ multiplex PCR; TCRdb's table is partial and in-frame only. The sample consists of tens of thousands of clones, roughly 80% of them appearing once. Stated time point: week 11, during vaccination. Every vaccination contained 300 ug of the mutant IDH1 20-mer peptide and was paired with topical imiquimod. The sample was PBMCs, taken from a glioma patient whose treatment included an IDH1 peptide vaccine. The origin of the receptors is a man aged 30 to 45 with glioma.

The J gene is TRBJ1-1, the V gene TRBV5-5; TRBD1 might be the D (5 bases). Germline loops: CDR1 SGHKS, CDR2 YYEKEE (reference sequence). This CDR3 region has 15 residues. V was shortened by 1 base and J by 4 bases, with 14 bases between the two germline ends. The chain's CDR3 is CASSLSPYQGTEAFF. The CDR3 DNA sequence: TGTGCCAGCAGCTTGTCACCCTATCAGGGCACTGAAGCTTTCTTT.

This chain joins TRBV20-1 and TRBJ2-3; D gene ambiguous. V was cut by 6 bases and J by 6 bases, with 10 bases left in between. This CDR3 is built from 11 residues. Per the germline V gene, CDR1 is DFQATT and CDR2 is SNEGSKA (reference sequence). CDR3 in DNA: TGCAGTGCCACCCTAGGTGATACGCAGTATTTT. It translates to CSATLGDTQYF.

This chain joins TRBV15 and TRBJ1-5; the match to TRBD1 covers 8 bases. With V trimmed by 6 bases and J by 6 bases, 7 bases remained unmatched. Germline V CDR1 and CDR2: LNHNV, YYDKDF (reference sequence). The CDR3 consists of 14 residues. The CDR3 coding sequence is TGTGCCACCAGTGAGCAGGGGGCAGGTCAGCCCCAGCATTTT. Its protein is CATSEQGAGQPQHF.

The V gene is TRBV7-9, the J gene TRBJ2-7, with TRBD2 identical over 10 bases. CDR3 length: 17 residues. V shed 0 bases, J shed 5 bases, and the junction held 10 bases outside the gene matches. Germline loops: CDR1 SEHNR, CDR2 FQNEAQ (reference sequence). CDR3: CASSLAGRSGRAHEQYF. In nucleotides, the CDR3 is TGTGCCAGCAGCTTAGCCGGGAGGAGCGGGAGGGCCCACGAGCAGTACTTC. Complete variable domain (other parts from reference TRBV7-9 and TRBJ2-7): DTGVSQNPRHKITKRGQNVTFRCDPISEHNRLYWYRQTLGQGPEFLTYFQNEAQLEKSRLLSDRFSAERPKGSFSTLEIQRTEQGDSAMYLCASSLAGRSGRAHEQYFGPGTRLTVT.

The chain uses TRBV5-4 and TRBJ2-5; tentatively, D is TRBD2 (5 bases). The germline V and J ends were trimmed by 4 bases and 7 bases, with 20 bases remaining between them. Germline loops: CDR1 SGHNT, CDR2 YYREEE (reference sequence). The CDR3 spans 15 residues. The DNA of the CDR3 is TGTGCCAGCAGCCCGGACTCCTCGTCATTGGGGACCCAGTACTTC. Protein: CASSPDSSSLGTQYF.

V is TRBV6-1 and J is TRBJ2-6; unclear D gene. V was shortened by 2 bases and J by 0 bases, with 14 bases between the two germline ends. CDR1 MNHNS and CDR2 SASEGT come from the germline V gene. This CDR3 spans 18 amino acids. The CDR3 reads CASSEIWLVSSGANVLTF. CDR3 in DNA: TGTGCCAGCAGTGAAATCTGGCTCGTGAGCTCTGGGGCCAACGTCCTGACTTTC.

The chain has TRBV5-1 and TRBJ1-1; D unresolved. This CDR3 has 13 amino acids. Deletions cut 1 base from V and 3 bases from J, with 7 bases between. CDR1 and CDR2 (germline): SGHRS, YFSETQ. The CDR3 here is CASSLNFDTEAFF. DNA for the CDR3: TGCGCCAGCAGCTTGAACTTCGACACTGAAGCTTTCTTT.

This chain uses TRBV18 with TRBJ2-5; D not certain. The ends were cut back, 4 bases at V and 0 bases at J, with 12 bases in the middle. This CDR3 has 15 amino acids. Germline V gene data show CDR1 as KGHSH and CDR2 as LQKENI. The CDR3 DNA reads as TGTGCCAGCTCACGTAACCCAGCGAACCAAGAGACCCAGTACTTC. Protein sequence: CASSRNPANQETQYF.

The chain recombines TRBV6-1 with TRBJ1-2; D is perhaps TRBD1 (5 bases). The germline CDR1 and CDR2 sequences are MNHNS and SASEGT. The V end was cut by 10 bases, the J end by 0 bases, with 12 bases between. The CDR3 is made up of 13 amino acids. CDR3 nucleotides: TGTGCCACAAACAGGCCTTCTAACTATGGCTACACCTTC. Protein: CATNRPSNYGYTF.

The rearrangement joins TRBV7-7 to TRBJ2-2; the D is unclear. V was cut by 1 base and J by 4 bases, with 10 bases left in between. Germline lookup yields CDR1 SSHAT and CDR2 FNYEAQ (reference sequence). This CDR3 comprises 15 residues. The CDR3: CASSLGRLTTGELFF. The CDR3 region has the DNA TGTGCCAGCAGCTTAGGACGTCTCACCACCGGGGAGCTGTTTTTT.

V gene TRBV4-1 combines with J gene TRBJ2-4; D unresolved. V shed 0 bases and J shed 2 bases, with 5 bases lying between them. Germline CDR1 and CDR2: MGHRA and YSYEKL. CDR3 length: 14 amino acids. The CDR3 loop is CASSQDKSKNIQYF. In DNA, the CDR3 is TGCGCCAGCAGCCAAGACAAGTCCAAAAACATTCAGTACTTC.

The chain employs TRBV6-5 and TRBJ1-1; unclear D gene. Trimming took off 5 bases at V and 3 bases at J, with 10 bases between the two ends. The CDR3 sequence is 13 residues long. The germline CDR1 and CDR2 sequences are MNHEY and SVGAGI. The chain's CDR3 is CASSEMGYTEAFF. CDR3 nucleotide sequence: TGTGCCAGCAGTGAAATGGGCTACACTGAAGCTTTCTTT.

The gene calls are TRBV28 and TRBJ1-1, with D uncertain. Looked up from germline, CDR1 is MDHEN and CDR2 is SYDVKM. Trimming removed 3 bases from V and 10 bases from J, with 15 bases in between. This CDR3 is built from 13 residues. Here the CDR3 reads CASSFSRYARAFF. The CDR3 nucleotides read TGTGCCAGCAGTTTTTCAAGGTACGCTCGAGCTTTCTTT.

This clone was counted once. This sequence joins TRBV5-1 and TRBJ2-7; 9 nucleotides agree with TRBD1. CDR3 length: 16 amino acids. V lost 3 bases and J lost 2; bases outside the gene matches: 9. Germline V gene sequence: CDR1 SGHRS, CDR2 YFSETQ. The CDR3 loop reads CASSSGTGTGPYEQYF. In DNA form, the CDR3 reads TGCGCCAGCAGCTCCGGGACAGGGACCGGTCCCTACGAGCAGTACTTC.

The chain couples TRBV7-3 to TRBJ1-2; D remains ambiguous. V lost 0 bases and J lost 9, with 14 bases in between. CDR3 size: 14 residues. CDR1 SGHTA and CDR2 FQGTGA come from the germline V gene. CDR3 sequence (DNA): TGTGCCAGCAGCTTAACTGGTGGGGATAGGAGCTACACCTTC. This codes for CASSLTGGDRSYTF.

V is TRBV11-2 and J is TRBJ2-1, with 9 bases fitting TRBD2. Germline V gene lookup returns CDR1 SGHAT and CDR2 FQNNGV. The J segment lost 12 bases and the V segment lost 1 base, leaving 13 bases of the junction unmatched. The CDR3 loop spans 16 amino acids. This chain's CDR3 is CASSLVWASGTVGQFF. CDR3 DNA sequence: TGTGCCAGCAGCTTAGTTTGGGCTAGCGGGACGGTAGGGCAGTTCTTC.

The chain carries TRBV5-1 and TRBJ2-2; no definite D call. The germline V gene encodes CDR1 SGHRS and CDR2 YFSETQ. There are 15 residues in the CDR3. Trimming removed 1 base at V and 4 bases at J, with 11 bases between. The CDR3 here is CASSLISGSTGELFF. DNA of the CDR3: TGCGCCAGCAGCTTGATATCGGGCAGCACCGGGGAGCTGTTTTTT. Filled out from reference TRBV5-1 and TRBJ2-2, the complete variable domain reads KAGVTQTPRYLIKTRGQQVTLSCSPISGHRSVSWYQQTPGQGLQFLFEYFSETQRNKGNFPGRFSGRQFSNSRSEMNVSTLELGDSALYLCASSLISGSTGELFFGEGSRLTVL.

This clone was seen a single time. The chain couples TRBV5-6 to TRBJ1-2; 8 nucleotides agree with TRBD1. CDR1 SGHDT and CDR2 YYEEEE come from the germline V gene. The CDR3 covers 16 residues. After removal of 7 bases from V and 5 bases from J, the junction contained 16 bases not matched to a gene. The CDR3 region has the DNA TGTGCCAGCGCCTTGGGTCCAGGGGGCTTAGGGTATGGCTACACCTTC. Protein product: CASALGPGGLGYGYTF.